These 17 T cell receptor beta chains share one sample of origin, sequenced in a study of identical twins. TCRdb independently ran MiXCR on the 5' RACE reads; one entry per CDR3 protein. The sample has about 720,000 distinct CDR3 sequences, roughly 18% seen once. These data are also associated with another study on T cells expressing NK-cell markers.

The sequenced sample was PBMCs. The origin of the receptors is a woman aged 18 to 35 in good health.

This clonotype showed up just a few times. The chain uses TRBV3-1 and TRBJ1-4, with 10 nucleotides matching TRBD1. V shed 5 bases and J 3 bases; nucleotides not matched to a gene: 6. The CDR3 runs 16 residues. Germline V gene lookup returns CDR1 LGHDT and CDR2 YNNKEL (reference sequence). CDR3 protein: CASSTRQGAPNEKLFF. CDR3 sequence (DNA): TGTGCCAGCAGCACACGACAGGGGGCACCTAATGAAAAACTGTTTTTT.

The chain joins TRBV29-1 to TRBJ2-2; D might be TRBD1 (5 bases). CDR3 size: 12 residues. The V end was cut by 4 bases, the J end by 5 bases, with 8 bases between. CDR1 and CDR2 from the germline V gene are SQVTM and ANQGSEA. As DNA, the CDR3 is TGCAGCGTTGTGGCAGGGACCGGGGAGCTGTTTTTT. The encoded protein is CSVVAGTGELFF.

V gene TRBV4-1 combines with J gene TRBJ2-1; D tentatively fits TRBD1 or TRBD2 (5 bases each). Germline V gene data show CDR1 as MGHRA and CDR2 as YSYEKL. The V and J ends lost 8 bases and 0 bases respectively, with 8 bases between them. The CDR3 is made up of 13 amino acids. CDR3 sequence reads: CASRDDSYNEQFF. CDR3 DNA: TGCGCCAGCCGGGACGACTCCTACAATGAGCAGTTCTTC.

The gene calls are TRBV5-1 and TRBJ2-2; perhaps TRBD1 as D (5 bases). The germline V gene has CDR1 SGHRS and CDR2 YFSETQ. The CDR3 length is 16 residues. The ends were cut back, 3 bases at V and 7 bases at J, with 19 bases in the middle. CDR3: CASSSVTTDGRGELFF. Here the CDR3 DNA reads TGCGCCAGCAGCTCGGTTACGACAGACGGACGCGGGGAGCTGTTTTTT. The full variable domain, in which reference TRBV5-1 and TRBJ2-2 provide the parts outside the CDR3, is KAGVTQTPRYLIKTRGQQVTLSCSPISGHRSVSWYQQTPGQGLQFLFEYFSETQRNKGNFPGRFSGRQFSNSRSEMNVSTLELGDSALYLCASSSVTTDGRGELFFGEGSRLTVL.

The gene calls are TRBV7-6 and TRBJ2-7, with TRBD1 matching over 8 bases. V was pared by 5 bases and J by 0 bases, with 12 bases of the junction left unmatched. The length of the CDR3 is 17 residues. The germline CDR1 and CDR2 sequences are SGHVS and FNYEAQ. The DNA for the CDR3 is TGTGCCAGCAGCAAGCATTCAGGGGGCCCAAGCTCCTACGAGCAGTACTTC. It translates to CASSKHSGGPSSYEQYF.

The chain couples TRBV12-3 or TRBV12-4 to TRBJ2-1, with D tentatively TRBD1 (6 bases). The CDR3 loop spans 13 amino acids. Trimming cost V 5 bases and J 5 bases, with 10 bases left between them. DNA of the CDR3: TGTGCCAGCAGTACTTACAGGGACAATGAGCAGTTCTTC. It encodes CASSTYRDNEQFF.

V is TRBV18 and J is TRBJ1-1; possible D gene TRBD1, 5 bases. This CDR3 spans 15 amino acids. Germline assignment: CDR1 KGHSH and CDR2 LQKENI. Between the trimmed V and J ends, which lost 4 bases and 1 base, there was a span of 13 bases. The CDR3 nucleotides read TGTGCCAGCTCACGGGCCGGCCAGGGGAACACTGAAGCTTTCTTT. Its translation: CASSRAGQGNTEAFF.

V and J are TRBV6-1 and TRBJ2-7; D might be TRBD1 (6 bases). The V end lost 5 bases, the J end lost 4 bases, and 12 bases lay between the germline ends. Germline V lookup: CDR1 MNHNS, CDR2 SASEGT. The CDR3 runs to 13 residues. This CDR3 reads CASSPMDSYEQYF. The CDR3 bases are TGTGCCAGCAGTCCAATGGACAGTTACGAGCAGTACTTC.

The J gene is TRBJ2-1, the V gene TRBV20-1; 11 bases match TRBD2. The CDR3 contains 14 residues. The V and J ends lost 6 bases and 6 bases, in that order; junction bases with no gene match: 7. CDR1 is DFQATT, CDR2 SNEGSKA, per germline (reference sequence). The CDR3 nucleotides read TGCAGTGCCGAGCTAGCGGGGGGCTCCAATGAGCAGTTCTTC. Its translation: CSAELAGGSNEQFF.

This sequence joins TRBV20-1 and TRBJ2-5; TRBD2 matches 11 bases. The germline gives CDR1 DFQATT, CDR2 SNEGSKA (reference sequence). This CDR3 has 14 residues. Trimming took 5 bases from V and 5 from J; bases not matched to a gene: 7. CDR3 bases: TGCAGTGCTCTCCTCACTAGCGGGAGTGAGACCCAGTACTTC. This gives the protein CSALLTSGSETQYF.

This clonotype appeared a few times. The rearrangement uses TRBV6-1 and TRBJ2-2; 12 nucleotides align to TRBD2. Germline CDR1 MNHNS, CDR2 SASEGT. J gave up 7 bases and V 8 bases, and 5 bases lay outside the gene matches. CDR3 length: 14 amino acids. CDR3 coding DNA: TGTGCCAGCCGGACTAGCGGGAAGGTCGGGGAGCTGTTTTTT. Translation: CASRTSGKVGELFF.

V and J are TRBV6-5 and TRBJ1-2; D unclear. Trimming pared 2 bases from V and 3 bases from J, leaving 10 bases between. The CDR3 loop spans 14 amino acids. The germline V gene has CDR1 MNHEY and CDR2 SVGAGI. CDR3 sequence: CASSYGNTDYGYTF. The CDR3 DNA is TGTGCCAGCAGTTACGGCAATACGGACTATGGCTACACCTTC.

The table lists this clonotype with a few counts. V is TRBV18 and J is TRBJ1-3; the D is unclear. Trimming stripped 6 bases from V and 2 bases from J, with 14 bases between. CDR1 and CDR2 (germline): KGHSH, LQKENI. This CDR3 is built from 15 residues. The CDR3 spells CASSQSIGPGNTIYF. The CDR3 nucleotides are TGTGCCAGCTCCCAATCCATTGGACCTGGAAACACCATATATTTT.

The chain links TRBV20-1 to TRBJ1-1, with no clear D. The CDR3 runs 12 residues. Trimming shortened V by 3 bases and J by 5 bases, and 10 bases separated the two germline ends. The germline V gene encodes CDR1 DFQATT and CDR2 SNEGSKA (reference sequence). CDR3 bases: TGCAGTGCTAGCCCCAAAGGTACTGAAGCTTTCTTT. Amino acids: CSASPKGTEAFF.

This clonotype was counted a few times. J is TRBJ1-5 and V is TRBV10-3; TRBD1 matches 9 bases. Trimming removed 10 bases from V and 5 bases from J; junction bases left unmatched: 6. Germline assignment: CDR1 ENHRY and CDR2 SYGVKD. The CDR3 length is 13 residues. The CDR3 region is CASRQGDDQPQHF. The DNA of the CDR3 is TGTGCCAGTCGACAGGGGGATGATCAGCCCCAGCATTTT.

The J gene is TRBJ1-2, the V gene TRBV6-5; 9 bases match TRBD1. The CDR3 length is 14 residues. Trimming removed 0 bases from V and 8 bases from J; junction bases left unmatched: 4. Germline V gene sequence: CDR1 MNHEY, CDR2 SVGAGI. Written as DNA, the CDR3 is TGTGCCAGCAGTTACTCGAAGGACAGGGGAGGCTACACCTTC. Protein sequence: CASSYSKDRGGYTF.

The chain employs TRBV11-2 and TRBJ2-1; D possibly corresponds to TRBD1 (5 bases). Trimming took 2 bases from V and 9 from J, leaving 11 bases between them. The V gene's germline CDR1 is SGHAT and CDR2 FQNNGV. The CDR3 length is 13 residues. In nucleotides, the CDR3 is TGTGCCAGCAGCTTACAGGGTCTGGGTGAGCAGTTCTTC. Translation: CASSLQGLGEQFF.